This TCR beta chain was identified during a study of CD8 T cells in ankylosing spondylitis. Study-wide results and limits: Prior literature has documented some motif variants in synovial fluid and blood from reactive arthritis. One TCR beta motif, made up of roughly 8 highly homologous variants, appeared characteristic of ankylosing spondylitis blood. Clones linked to disease were reported to show significant enrichment in matched ankylosing spondylitis synovial fluid.

Comments on this clonotype: Its antigen is unknown.

TCRdb re-called the 5' RACE reads with MiXCR, one entry per CDR3 protein. The sample contains about 390,000 distinct CDR3 sequences, approximately 20% of which appear only once. CDR1 SGHVS and CDR2 FNYEAQ come from the germline V gene. With 4 bases clipped from V and 6 bases from J, the junction kept 7 bases outside the gene matches. This CDR3 spans 15 amino acids. Material: blood, either unsorted or a sorted T cell fraction (not recorded which). The chain combines TRBV7-6 with TRBJ2-7, with TRBD2 matching over 12 bases. The receptor comes from a male donor with ankylosing spondylitis. The CDR3 protein is CASSSRTSGNGEQYF. DNA of the CDR3: TGTGCCAGCAGCTCCCGGACTAGCGGGAACGGCGAGCAGTACTTC.